This record looks at one T cell receptor beta chain sequence and its context. Its antigen is currently unknown. The PCR contained 60 Vbeta and 13 Jbeta primers. The table came from immunoSEQ multiplex PCR; TCRdb's copy has only in-frame clones and leaves some out. The repertoire includes more than 95,000 clones, around 80% of them detected once, and less than 2.5% sits in the top ten. Between the trimmed V and J ends, which lost 0 bases and 7 bases, there was a span of 9 bases. CDR1 and CDR2 from the germline V gene are SNHLY and FYNNEI. The CDR3 length is 13 residues. This sample is part of a study of cytomegalovirus exposure and HLA in healthy donors. Study details: Counted in an early data release were about 86 million unique TCRs from HLA-typed donors. Of roughly 400 genotyped donors, 80% to 85% grouped in the Caucasian-associated ancestry cluster.

Study-wide results and limits: In a later analysis, a missense DCLRE1C variant was linked to TCR beta V- and J-gene trimming. Being indistinguishable, some V segments were excluded, TRBV6-2 and TRBV6-3 among them.

The chain is built from TRBV2 and TRBJ1-2; D possibly corresponds to TRBD1 (5 bases). This TCR was recovered from a man in his fifties or sixties in good health and CMV-seronegative. The sample consisted of PBMCs. The CDR3 protein is CASSEARGSGYTF. CDR3 coding DNA: TGTGCCAGCAGTGAAGCGCGGGGGTCTGGCTACACCTTC.